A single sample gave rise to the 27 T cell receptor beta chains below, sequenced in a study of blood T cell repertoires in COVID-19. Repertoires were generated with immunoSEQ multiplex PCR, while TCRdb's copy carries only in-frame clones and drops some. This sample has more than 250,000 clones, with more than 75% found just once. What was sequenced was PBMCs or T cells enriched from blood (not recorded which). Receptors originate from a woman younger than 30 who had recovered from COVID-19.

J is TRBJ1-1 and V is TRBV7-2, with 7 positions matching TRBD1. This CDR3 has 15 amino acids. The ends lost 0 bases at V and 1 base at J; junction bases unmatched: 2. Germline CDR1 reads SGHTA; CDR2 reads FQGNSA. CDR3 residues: CASSLAGGGNTEAFF. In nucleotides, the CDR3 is TGTGCCAGCAGCTTAGCAGGGGGCGGGAACACTGAAGCTTTCTTT.

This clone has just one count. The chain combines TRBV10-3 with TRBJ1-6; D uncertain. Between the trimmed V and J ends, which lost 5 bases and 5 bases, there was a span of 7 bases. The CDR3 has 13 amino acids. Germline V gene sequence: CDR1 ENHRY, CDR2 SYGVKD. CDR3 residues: CAISQVHNSPLHF. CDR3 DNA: TGTGCCATCAGTCAGGTTCATAATTCACCCCTCCACTTT.

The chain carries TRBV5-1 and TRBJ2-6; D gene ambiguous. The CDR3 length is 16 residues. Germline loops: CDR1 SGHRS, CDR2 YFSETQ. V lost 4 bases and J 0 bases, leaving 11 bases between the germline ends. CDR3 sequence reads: CASSVAGPSGANVLTF. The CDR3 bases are TGCGCCAGCAGCGTGGCAGGCCCCTCTGGGGCCAACGTCCTGACTTTC.

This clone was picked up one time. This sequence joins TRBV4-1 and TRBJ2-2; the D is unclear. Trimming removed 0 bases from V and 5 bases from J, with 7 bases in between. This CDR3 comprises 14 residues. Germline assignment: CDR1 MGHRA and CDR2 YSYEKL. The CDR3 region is CASSQDPGTGELFF. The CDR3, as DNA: TGCGCCAGCAGCCAAGATCCCGGGACCGGGGAGCTGTTTTTT.

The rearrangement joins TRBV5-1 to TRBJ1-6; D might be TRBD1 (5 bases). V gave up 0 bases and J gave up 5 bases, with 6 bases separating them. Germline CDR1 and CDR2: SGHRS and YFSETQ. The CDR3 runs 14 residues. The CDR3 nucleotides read TGCGCCAGCAGCTTGGGACAGAATAATTCACCCCTCCACTTT. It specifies CASSLGQNNSPLHF.

The CDR3: CASSSRDRGFYEQYF. Here the CDR3 DNA reads TGCGCCAGCAGCTCCCGGGACAGGGGTTTTTACGAGCAGTACTTC. This chain connects TRBV5-1 to TRBJ2-7; TRBD1 matches at 10 bases. CDR1 is SGHRS and CDR2 is YFSETQ in the germline V gene. V was clipped by 3 bases and J by 4 bases; unmatched bases: 7. This CDR3 has 15 amino acids.

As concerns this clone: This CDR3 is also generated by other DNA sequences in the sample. The CDR3 here is CASSYGGSTDTQYF. CDR3 nucleotides: TGTGCCAGCAGTTACGGGGGGAGCACAGATACGCAGTATTTT. J is TRBJ2-3 and V is TRBV6-5; D is possibly TRBD2 (6 bases). Trimming removed 2 bases from V and 0 bases from J, with 6 bases in between. The CDR3 has 14 amino acids. Germline lookup yields CDR1 MNHEY and CDR2 SVGAGI.

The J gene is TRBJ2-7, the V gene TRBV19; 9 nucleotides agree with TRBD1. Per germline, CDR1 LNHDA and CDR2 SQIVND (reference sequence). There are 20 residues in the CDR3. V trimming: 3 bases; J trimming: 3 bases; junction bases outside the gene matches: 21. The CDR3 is CASSMFSGTGRLSAVYEQYF. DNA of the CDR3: TGTGCCAGTAGTATGTTTTCAGGGACAGGGCGACTCTCCGCCGTCTACGAGCAGTACTTC.

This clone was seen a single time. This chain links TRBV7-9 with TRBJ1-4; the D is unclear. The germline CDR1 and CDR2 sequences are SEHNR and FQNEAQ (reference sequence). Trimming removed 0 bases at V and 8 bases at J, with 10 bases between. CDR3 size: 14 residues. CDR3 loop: CASSLASAGEKLFF. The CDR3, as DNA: TGTGCCAGCAGCTTAGCGTCGGCAGGCGAAAAACTGTTTTTT.

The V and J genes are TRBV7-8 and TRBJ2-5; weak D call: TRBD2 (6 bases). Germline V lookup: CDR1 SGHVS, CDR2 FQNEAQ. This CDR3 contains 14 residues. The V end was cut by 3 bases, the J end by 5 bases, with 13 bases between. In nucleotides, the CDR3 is TGTGCCAGCAGCTTGACCGGGAGTGGTGAGACCCAGTACTTC. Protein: CASSLTGSGETQYF.

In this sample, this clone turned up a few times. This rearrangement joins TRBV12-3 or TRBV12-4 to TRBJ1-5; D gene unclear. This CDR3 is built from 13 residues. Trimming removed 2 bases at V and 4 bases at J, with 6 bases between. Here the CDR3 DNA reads TGTGCCAGCAGTTTAAGAGCGAATCAGCCCCAGCATTTT. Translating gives CASSLRANQPQHF.

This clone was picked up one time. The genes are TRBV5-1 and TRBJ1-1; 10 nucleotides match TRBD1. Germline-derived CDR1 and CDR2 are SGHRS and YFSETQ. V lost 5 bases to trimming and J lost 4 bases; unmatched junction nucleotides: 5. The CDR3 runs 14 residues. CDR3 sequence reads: CASRSRQGATEAFF. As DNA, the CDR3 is TGCGCCAGCAGATCCCGACAGGGGGCCACTGAAGCTTTCTTT.

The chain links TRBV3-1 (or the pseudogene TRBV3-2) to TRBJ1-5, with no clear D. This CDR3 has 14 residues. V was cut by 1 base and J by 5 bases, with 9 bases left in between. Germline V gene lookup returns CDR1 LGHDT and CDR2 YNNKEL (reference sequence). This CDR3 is CASSQGPQDQPQHF. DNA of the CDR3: TGTGCCAGCAGCCAAGGACCCCAGGATCAGCCCCAGCATTTT.

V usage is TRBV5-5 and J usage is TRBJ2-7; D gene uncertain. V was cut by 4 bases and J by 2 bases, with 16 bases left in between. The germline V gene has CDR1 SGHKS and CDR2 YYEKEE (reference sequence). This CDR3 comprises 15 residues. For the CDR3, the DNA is TGTGCCAGCAGCATCGATCCCAGCGTCCCCTACGAGCAGTACTTC. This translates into CASSIDPSVPYEQYF.

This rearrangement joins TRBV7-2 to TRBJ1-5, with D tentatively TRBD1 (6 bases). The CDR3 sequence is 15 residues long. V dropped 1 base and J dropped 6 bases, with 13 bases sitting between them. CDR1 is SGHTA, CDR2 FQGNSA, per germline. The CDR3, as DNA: TGTGCCAGCAGCTTAGTCTTTGGGGGCAGTCAGCCCCAGCATTTT. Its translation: CASSLVFGGSQPQHF. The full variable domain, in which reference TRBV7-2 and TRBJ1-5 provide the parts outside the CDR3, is GAGVSQSPSNKVTEKGKDVELRCDPISGHTALYWYRQSLGQGLEFLIYFQGNSAPDKSGLPSDRFSAERTGGSVSTLTIQRTQQEDSAVYLCASSLVFGGSQPQHFGDGTRLSIL.

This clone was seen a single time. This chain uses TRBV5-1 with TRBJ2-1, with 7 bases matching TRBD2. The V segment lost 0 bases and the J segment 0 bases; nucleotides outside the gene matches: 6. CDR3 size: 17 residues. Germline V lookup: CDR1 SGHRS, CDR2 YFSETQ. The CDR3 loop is CASSLVHGGSSYNEQFF. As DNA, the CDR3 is TGCGCCAGCAGCTTGGTTCATGGCGGGAGCTCCTACAATGAGCAGTTCTTC.

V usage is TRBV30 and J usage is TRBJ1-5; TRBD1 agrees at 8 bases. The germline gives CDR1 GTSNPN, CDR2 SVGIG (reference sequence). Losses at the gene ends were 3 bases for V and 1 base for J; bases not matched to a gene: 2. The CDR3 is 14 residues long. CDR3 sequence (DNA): TGTGCCTGGAGGGGGACAGGCAGCAATCAGCCCCAGCATTTT. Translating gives CAWRGTGSNQPQHF.

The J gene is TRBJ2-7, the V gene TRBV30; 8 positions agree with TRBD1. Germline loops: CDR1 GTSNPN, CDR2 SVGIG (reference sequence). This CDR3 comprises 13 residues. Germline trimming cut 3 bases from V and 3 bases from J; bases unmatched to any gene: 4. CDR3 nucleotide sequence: TGTGCCTGGAGCCAGGGGGCACGCTACGAGCAGTACTTC. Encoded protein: CAWSQGARYEQYF.

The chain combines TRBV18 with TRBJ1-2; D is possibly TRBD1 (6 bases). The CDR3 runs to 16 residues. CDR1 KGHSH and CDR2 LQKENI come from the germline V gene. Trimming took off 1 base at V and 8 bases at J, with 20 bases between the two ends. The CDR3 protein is CASSPLGVGGRAGYTF. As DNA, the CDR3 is TGTGCCAGCTCACCACTTGGAGTCGGGGGGCGCGCAGGCTACACCTTC.

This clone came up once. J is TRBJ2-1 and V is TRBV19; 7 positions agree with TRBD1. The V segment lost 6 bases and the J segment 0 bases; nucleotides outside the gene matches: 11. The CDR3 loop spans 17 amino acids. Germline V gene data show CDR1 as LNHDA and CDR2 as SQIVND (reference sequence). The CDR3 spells CASSSIAGTASYNEQFF. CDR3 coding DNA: TGTGCCAGTAGCTCCATAGCCGGGACAGCCTCCTACAATGAGCAGTTCTTC. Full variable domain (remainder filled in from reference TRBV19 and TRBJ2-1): DGGITQSPKYLFRKEGQNVTLSCEQNLNHDAMYWYRQDPGQGLRLIYYSQIVNDFQKGDIAEGYSVSREKKESFPLTVTSAQKNPTAFYLCASSSIAGTASYNEQFFGPGTRLTVL.

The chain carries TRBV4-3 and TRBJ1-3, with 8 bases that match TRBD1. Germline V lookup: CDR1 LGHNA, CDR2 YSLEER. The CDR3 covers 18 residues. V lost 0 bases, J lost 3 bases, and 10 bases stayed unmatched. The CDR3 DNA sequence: TGCGCCAGCAGCCAAGATCCCGGGACAGGTAACATTGGAAACACCATATATTTT. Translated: CASSQDPGTGNIGNTIYF.

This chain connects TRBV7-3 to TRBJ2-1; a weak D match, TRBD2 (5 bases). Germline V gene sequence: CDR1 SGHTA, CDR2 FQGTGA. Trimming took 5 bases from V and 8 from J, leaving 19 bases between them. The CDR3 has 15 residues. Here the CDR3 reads CASSEERARVHEQFF. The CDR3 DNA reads TGTGCCAGCAGCGAAGAGAGGGCGAGGGTCCATGAGCAGTTCTTC. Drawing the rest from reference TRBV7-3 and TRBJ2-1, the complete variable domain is GAGVSQTPSNKVTEKGKYVELRCDPISGHTALYWYRQSLGQGPEFLIYFQGTGAADDSGLPNDRFFAVRPEGSVSTLKIQRTERGDSAVYLCASSEERARVHEQFFGPGTRLTVL.

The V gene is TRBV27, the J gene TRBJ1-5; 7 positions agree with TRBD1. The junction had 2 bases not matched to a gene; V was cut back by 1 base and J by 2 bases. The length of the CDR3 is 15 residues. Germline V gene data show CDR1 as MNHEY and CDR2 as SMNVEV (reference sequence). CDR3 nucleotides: TGTGCCAGCAGTTTATGGCAGGGGGGCAATCAGCCCCAGCATTTT. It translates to CASSLWQGGNQPQHF.

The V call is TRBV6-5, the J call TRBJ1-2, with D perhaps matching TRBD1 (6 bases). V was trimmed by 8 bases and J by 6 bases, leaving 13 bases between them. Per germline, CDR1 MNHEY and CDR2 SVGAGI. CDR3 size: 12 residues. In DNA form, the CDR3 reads TGTGCCAGCGGGGGGGGCAGCCATGGCTACACCTTC. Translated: CASGGGSHGYTF.

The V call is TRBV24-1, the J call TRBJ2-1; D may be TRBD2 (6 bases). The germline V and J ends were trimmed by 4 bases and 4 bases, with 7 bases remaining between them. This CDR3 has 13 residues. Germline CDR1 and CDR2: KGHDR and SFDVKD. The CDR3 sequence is CATSEGTYNEQFF. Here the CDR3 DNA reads TGTGCCACCAGTGAGGGGACTTACAATGAGCAGTTCTTC.

CDR3 nucleotides: TGCGCCAGCAGCCAAGCAGCCCACAGCTCCTATAATTCACCCCTCCACTTT. Translated: CASSQAAHSSYNSPLHF. This chain joins TRBV4-1 and TRBJ1-6; unclear D gene. V lost 1 base and J lost 0, with 10 bases in between. This CDR3 is 17 amino acids long. In germline, CDR1 is MGHRA, CDR2 YSYEKL.

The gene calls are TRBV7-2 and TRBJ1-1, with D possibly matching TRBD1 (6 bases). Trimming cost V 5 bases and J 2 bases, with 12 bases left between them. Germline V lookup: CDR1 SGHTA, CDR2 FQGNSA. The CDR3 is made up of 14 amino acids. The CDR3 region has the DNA TGTGCCAGCAGCCCCGGACAGATTAACACTGAAGCTTTCTTT. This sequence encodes CASSPGQINTEAFF.